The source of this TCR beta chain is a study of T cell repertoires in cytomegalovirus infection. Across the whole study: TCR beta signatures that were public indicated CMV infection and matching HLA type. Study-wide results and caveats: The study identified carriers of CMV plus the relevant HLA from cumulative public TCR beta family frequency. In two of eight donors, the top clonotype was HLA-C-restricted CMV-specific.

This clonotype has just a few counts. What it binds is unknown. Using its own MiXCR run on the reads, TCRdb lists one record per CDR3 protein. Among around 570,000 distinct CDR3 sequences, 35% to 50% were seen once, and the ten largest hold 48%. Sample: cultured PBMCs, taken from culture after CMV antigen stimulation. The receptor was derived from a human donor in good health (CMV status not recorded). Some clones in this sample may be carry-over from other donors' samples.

The CDR3 DNA sequence: TGTGCCAGCAGTTACTCTCAGGGGTCTGGAAACACCATATATTTT. Translated: CASSYSQGSGNTIYF. V and J are TRBV6-6 and TRBJ1-3, with D possibly TRBD1 on 6 matching bases. V dropped 0 bases and J dropped 1 base, with 7 bases sitting between them. Germline V CDR1 and CDR2: MNHNY, SVGAGI (reference sequence). There are 15 residues in the CDR3.